This T cell receptor beta chain was profiled in a study of shared clonotypes between healthy human individuals. The assay was immunoSEQ multiplex PCR, and TCRdb's table has in-frame clones only and misses some. The sample lists hundreds of thousands of clones, roughly four fifths occurring once. V was trimmed by 2 bases and J by 3 bases, leaving 11 bases between them. This CDR3 region has 16 residues. Germline CDR1 and CDR2: MNHEY and SVGAGI. The rearrangement uses TRBV6-5 and TRBJ2-6; tentative D call: TRBD1 (6 bases). The sample was PBMCs. This receptor was taken from a woman aged 40 to 50 in good health. Some clones in this sample may be carry-over from other donors' samples. CDR3 in DNA: TGTGCCAGCAGTTACCCAACAGGGTTTGGGGCCAACGTCCTGACTTTC. Amino acids: CASSYPTGFGANVLTF.